This is a list of T cell receptor beta chains from one sample in a study of blood T cell repertoires in COVID-19. Assay: immunoSEQ multiplex PCR; the TCRdb copy retains only in-frame clones and omits some. This table holds some 200,000 clones, around 82% found once. Sequenced input: PBMCs or T cells enriched from blood (not recorded which). The receptors stem from a woman aged 35 to 49 with acute COVID-19. The CDR3 runs from the conserved cysteine through the conserved F or W. D genes are given only for firm matches. Part of the rows lack a size; the others show once, few, many or a class for expanded clones.

cdr3_nt cdr3_aa j_call v_call clone_size d_call
TGTGCCATCAGTGGAACAGGGGGAACCTACGAGCAGTACTTC CAISGTGGTYEQYF TRBJ2-7 TRBV10-3 . TRBD1
TGTGCCAGTAGGACTAACAGGGCGTATGGCTACACCTTC CASRTNRAYGYTF TRBJ1-2 TRBV19 . .
TGTGCCTGGAGCCCCGGGGGAAACACCATATATTTT CAWSPGGNTIYF TRBJ1-3 TRBV30 few .
TGCGCCAGCAGCCAAGATGCGGAACAGGGGTATGGCTACACCTTC CASSQDAEQGYGYTF TRBJ1-2 TRBV4-3 . TRBD1
TGTGCCAGCAGTGAACTAGCGGGGGGGCAAGAGACCCAGTACTTC CASSELAGGQETQYF TRBJ2-5 TRBV6-1 many TRBD2
TGTGCCAGCCGGGGGAGTTTAGGAGAGACCCAGTACTTC CASRGSLGETQYF TRBJ2-5 TRBV5-6 . .
TGCGCCAGCAGCTTGGCCCCGGGACTAGAAGATACGCAGTATTTT CASSLAPGLEDTQYF TRBJ2-3 TRBV5-1 once TRBD2
TGTGCCAGCAGCCCGAGTACCGGGACAGGGTTCCTCTTGGAGCATTTT CASSPSTGTGFLLEHF TRBJ1-5 TRBV7-2 . TRBD1
TGTGCCAGCAGTTCGTCCGGCTACACCTTC CASSSSGYTF TRBJ1-2 TRBV6-2/TRBV6-3 . .
TGTGCCAGCAGAAACAGCCTCTCTGGAAACACCATATATTTT CASRNSLSGNTIYF TRBJ1-3 TRBV14 . .